Listed here are 30 T cell receptor beta chains from one sample, sequenced in a study of CD8 T cells in Susac syndrome. RNA was extracted with the RNeasy kit, and a quantity of about 0.45 to 1 ug was reverse transcribed using random hexamers. TCRdb re-called the immunoSEQ multiplex PCR reads through MiXCR, storing one row per CDR3 protein. The sample records approximately 210,000 distinct CDR3 sequences, approximately 94% being singletons. Sample: CD4+ T cells from PBMCs. These receptors originate from a human donor with Susac syndrome.

CDR3 DNA sequence: TGCGCCAGCAGCCAAGGGTCTACCAGGAGCACAGATACGCAGTATTTT. Translating gives CASSQGSTRSTDTQYF. This rearrangement joins TRBV5-1 to TRBJ2-3; D remains ambiguous. The CDR3 length is 16 residues. The germline gives CDR1 SGHRS, CDR2 YFSETQ. The V and J ends lost 4 bases and 0 bases respectively, with 15 bases between them.

The chain has TRBV6-1 and TRBJ2-3; 15 bases fit TRBD2. The CDR3 covers 17 residues. V lost 4 bases, J lost 2 bases, and 4 bases stayed unmatched. Germline CDR1 MNHNS, CDR2 SASEGT. The CDR3 reads CASSGRTSGGATDTQYF. CDR3 in DNA: TGTGCCAGCAGTGGGAGGACTAGCGGGGGGGCCACAGATACGCAGTATTTT.

CDR3 sequence (DNA): TGTGCCCGGGCGGGACAGGGATACGAGCAGTACTTC. It specifies CARAGQGYEQYF. This rearrangement joins TRBV30 to TRBJ2-7, with 9 bases lining up with TRBD1. The CDR3 covers 12 residues. J lost 4 bases, V lost 8 bases, and 6 bases had no gene match. Germline-derived CDR1 and CDR2 are GTSNPN and SVGIG (reference sequence).

The chain joins TRBV3-1 to TRBJ1-6; tentatively, D is TRBD1 (5 bases). Trimming removed 1 base from V and 10 bases from J, with 17 bases in between. Germline loops: CDR1 LGHDT, CDR2 YNNKEL (reference sequence). The CDR3 loop spans 16 amino acids. The CDR3: CASSQGAGSRDSPLHF. CDR3 nucleotides: TGTGCCAGCAGCCAAGGGGCCGGGAGTAGGGACTCACCCCTCCACTTT.

This chain links TRBV13 with TRBJ1-2, with a tentative D call TRBD1 (5 bases). The germline V gene encodes CDR1 PRHDT and CDR2 FYEKMQ (reference sequence). V lost 4 bases, J lost 8 bases, and 17 bases lay in between. The CDR3 is 14 amino acids. CDR3 loop: CASSSIGDPSGYTF. In nucleotides, the CDR3 is TGTGCCAGCAGCTCCATCGGGGACCCCTCGGGCTACACCTTC.

The chain is built from TRBV6-1 and TRBJ2-3, with 14 nucleotides matching TRBD2. The CDR3 contains 18 residues. Germline trimming cut 6 bases from V and 0 bases from J; bases unmatched to any gene: 8. Germline CDR1 is MNHNS and CDR2 is SASEGT. The CDR3 bases are TGTGCCAGCAGCTCGGGACTAGCGGGGGCCCTTAGCACAGATACGCAGTATTTT. Encoded protein: CASSSGLAGALSTDTQYF.

The chain is built from TRBV19 and TRBJ1-5, with TRBD1 matching 8 bases. The V gene end was trimmed by 8 bases and the J gene end by 5 bases; junction bases not matched to a gene: 2. The CDR3 loop spans 12 amino acids. The germline V gene encodes CDR1 LNHDA and CDR2 SQIVND (reference sequence). The CDR3, as DNA: TGTGCCAGTTCGGGACAGGATCAGCCCCAGCATTTT. Protein product: CASSGQDQPQHF.

The rearrangement uses TRBV7-9 and TRBJ1-2, with 10 nucleotides matching TRBD1. This CDR3 has 16 amino acids. With 5 bases clipped from V and 7 bases from J, the junction kept 13 bases outside the gene matches. Per the germline V gene, CDR1 is SEHNR and CDR2 is FQNEAQ (reference sequence). The CDR3 is CASSPPATGGASGYTF. In DNA form, the CDR3 reads TGTGCCAGCAGCCCACCTGCGACAGGGGGCGCCTCTGGCTACACCTTC.

In this sample, this clonotype turned up once. The gene calls are TRBV30 and TRBJ1-6, with D possibly TRBD1 on 6 matching bases. The CDR3 runs 14 residues. The germline CDR1 and CDR2 sequences are GTSNPN and SVGIG (reference sequence). The ends were cut back, 5 bases at V and 7 bases at J, with 15 bases in the middle. The DNA for the CDR3 is TGTGCCTGGGAGGAACAGGGCCGAAATTCACCCCTCCACTTT. Its protein is CAWEEQGRNSPLHF.

The chain joins TRBV24-1 to TRBJ1-2; possibly TRBD1 for D (5 bases). The germline V gene encodes CDR1 KGHDR and CDR2 SFDVKD. The CDR3 sequence is 13 residues long. V was cut by 7 bases and J by 7 bases, with 15 bases left in between. The CDR3 coding sequence is TGTGCCACCAGCAGGGAACAGGCCTCTGGCTACACCTTC. Translation: CATSREQASGYTF.

The gene calls are TRBV6-5 and TRBJ2-3; D is undetermined. V gave up 6 bases and J gave up 2 bases, with 6 bases separating them. This CDR3 has 12 amino acids. From germline, CDR1 is MNHEY and CDR2 SVGAGI. CDR3 bases: TGTGCCAGCAGCCGCACCACAGATACGCAGTATTTT. Protein sequence: CASSRTTDTQYF.

The chain has TRBV7-3 and TRBJ1-1, with D tentatively TRBD1 (6 bases). Trimming cost V 2 bases and J 2 bases, with 9 bases left between them. Germline CDR1 is SGHTA and CDR2 is FQGTGA. This CDR3 has 14 amino acids. CDR3 protein: CASSLSDSNTEAFF. In DNA form, the CDR3 reads TGTGCCAGCAGCTTATCGGACAGTAACACTGAAGCTTTCTTT.

This sequence joins TRBV28 and TRBJ1-4, with D tentatively TRBD1 (6 bases). Germline V lookup: CDR1 MDHEN, CDR2 SYDVKM. The V gene lost 5 bases and the J gene lost 0 bases, with 22 bases spanning the gap. This CDR3 has 19 residues. CDR3 sequence (DNA): TGTGCCAGCAGTGAACTAGGACAGCAAAACACTGCAACTAATGAAAAACTGTTTTTT. It encodes CASSELGQQNTATNEKLFF.

The V and J genes are TRBV7-2 and TRBJ2-1; TRBD2 aligns across 9 bases. From germline, CDR1 is SGHTA and CDR2 FQGNSA. The CDR3 has 14 residues. With V trimmed by 5 bases and J by 3 bases, 2 bases remained unmatched. This CDR3 is CASSQTSGYNEQFF. The CDR3 region has the DNA TGTGCCAGCAGCCAGACTAGCGGCTACAATGAGCAGTTCTTC.

This clonotype was found a few times. V gene TRBV6-2 or TRBV6-3 combines with J gene TRBJ1-5; a possible D gene is TRBD1 (5 bases). There are 12 residues in the CDR3. Germline values: CDR1 MNHEY, CDR2 SVGEGT. The germline V and J ends were trimmed by 8 bases and 7 bases, with 12 bases remaining between them. CDR3: CASRRGGQPQHF. The CDR3 region has the DNA TGTGCCAGCCGTCGGGGGGGACAGCCCCAGCATTTT.

This chain joins TRBV7-9 and TRBJ1-5; D gene uncertain. The CDR3 is 13 amino acids. V gave up 1 base and J gave up 4 bases, with 5 bases separating them. Germline V lookup: CDR1 SEHNR, CDR2 FQNEAQ (reference sequence). The CDR3 nucleotides are TGTGCCAGCAGCTTAGTACAAAATCAGCCCCAGCATTTT. Translated, it gives CASSLVQNQPQHF.

The gene calls are TRBV5-1 and TRBJ1-1; tentative D call: TRBD1 (5 bases). CDR3 length: 14 residues. The V gene's germline CDR1 is SGHRS and CDR2 YFSETQ. Trimming left V 4 bases short and J 10 bases short, with 20 bases between. This CDR3 is CASSPTTGGAVAFF. DNA of the CDR3: TGCGCCAGCAGCCCTACTACTGGAGGGGCAGTAGCTTTCTTT.

The V call is TRBV30, the J call TRBJ1-2; 7 nucleotides agree with TRBD1. CDR1 GTSNPN and CDR2 SVGIG come from the germline V gene (reference sequence). V lost 2 bases, J lost 7 bases, and 13 bases stayed unmatched. The CDR3 runs 15 residues. This CDR3 reads CAWSLSRTGKSGYTF. Here the CDR3 DNA reads TGTGCCTGGAGTCTGAGCCGGACAGGAAAGTCTGGCTACACCTTC.

The rearrangement links TRBV5-1 to TRBJ2-7; 9 nucleotides match TRBD1. V shed 4 bases, J shed 6 bases, and the junction held 5 bases outside the gene matches. Germline values: CDR1 SGHRS, CDR2 YFSETQ. The CDR3 sequence is 13 residues long. CDR3: CASSGGTGLEQYF. The CDR3 nucleotides are TGCGCCAGCAGCGGCGGGACAGGGCTCGAGCAGTACTTC.

This sequence joins TRBV20-1 and TRBJ2-6; TRBD1 or TRBD2 may be the D gene (5 bases each). CDR3 size: 16 residues. Trimming left V 3 bases short and J 2 bases short, with 14 bases between. Germline V gives CDR1 DFQATT, CDR2 SNEGSKA (reference sequence). The DNA of the CDR3 is TGCAGTGCTAGGTCAGGGACCCTCCCTGGGGCCAACGTCCTGACTTTC. Encoded protein: CSARSGTLPGANVLTF.

This chain connects TRBV18 to TRBJ2-5; D is unclear. This CDR3 region has 16 residues. In germline, CDR1 is KGHSH, CDR2 LQKENI. With 6 bases removed from V and 1 base from J, the gap between germline ends came to 18 bases. The CDR3 nucleotides are TGTGCCAGCTCCTACTCCGGCAGAGAATTCCAAGAGACCCAGTACTTC. Translated, it gives CASSYSGREFQETQYF.

J is TRBJ1-6 and V is TRBV12-5, with D perhaps matching TRBD1 (6 bases). The germline V gene has CDR1 LGHNT and CDR2 FRNRAP. The CDR3 sequence is 13 residues long. V gave up 2 bases and J gave up 9 bases, with 8 bases separating them. CDR3 DNA: TGTGCTAGTGGTTTGCAGGGGTCTTCACCCCTCCACTTT. This encodes CASGLQGSSPLHF.

This rearrangement joins TRBV6-2 or TRBV6-3 to TRBJ1-1; D not certain. The germline V and J ends were trimmed by 5 bases and 1 base, with 11 bases remaining between them. This CDR3 contains 14 residues. Germline V gives CDR1 MNHEY, CDR2 SVGEGT. The CDR3 DNA sequence: TGTGCCAGCAGTCCCCCGTATCCGAACACTGAAGCTTTCTTT. Its translation: CASSPPYPNTEAFF.

This rearrangement joins TRBV29-1 to TRBJ2-5; D possibly corresponds to TRBD2 (6 bases). This CDR3 spans 13 amino acids. Germline CDR1 and CDR2: SQVTM and ANQGSEA. Trimming took 4 bases from V and 1 from J, leaving 10 bases between them. The CDR3 DNA reads as TGCAGCGTTGGGAGGGGACTCCAAGAGACCCAGTACTTC. It codes for CSVGRGLQETQYF.

The chain joins TRBV27 to TRBJ1-1; D gene unclear. The CDR3 is 16 amino acids. The germline V and J ends were trimmed by 1 base and 1 base, with 13 bases remaining between them. Germline V gene lookup returns CDR1 MNHEY and CDR2 SMNVEV (reference sequence). CDR3 amino acids: CASSLYGRQSNTEAFF. For the CDR3, the DNA is TGTGCCAGCAGTTTATATGGTCGGCAGTCGAACACTGAAGCTTTCTTT.

This chain connects TRBV7-9 to TRBJ1-1; D may be TRBD1 (6 bases). The CDR3 length is 14 residues. V was shortened by 5 bases and J by 5 bases, with 15 bases between the two germline ends. Germline V lookup: CDR1 SEHNR, CDR2 FQNEAQ (reference sequence). The CDR3 coding sequence is TGTGCCAGCAGCATATCAGGAGGGGGGACTGAAGCTTTCTTT. Its protein is CASSISGGGTEAFF.

This chain uses TRBV5-1 with TRBJ2-7, with 10 bases fitting TRBD2. V shed 0 bases, J shed 4 bases, and the junction held 4 bases outside the gene matches. This CDR3 spans 15 amino acids. The germline gives CDR1 SGHRS, CDR2 YFSETQ. The CDR3 is CASSLAPAGGYEQYF. CDR3 coding DNA: TGCGCCAGCAGCTTGGCCCCAGCGGGGGGGTACGAGCAGTACTTC.

The chain couples TRBV7-8 to TRBJ2-5; 11 nucleotides agree with TRBD1. CDR1 SGHVS and CDR2 FQNEAQ come from the germline V gene. Trimming cost V 3 bases and J 3 bases; bases outside gene matches: 9. The CDR3 length is 17 residues. The DNA of the CDR3 is TGTGCCAGCAGCTTGACCAGAGGGACAGGGGGGGAAGAGACCCAGTACTTC. Protein product: CASSLTRGTGGEETQYF.

V and J are TRBV4-2 and TRBJ1-2, with TRBD1 matching over 9 bases. The CDR3 is 13 amino acids. Germline V gives CDR1 LGHNA, CDR2 YNFKEQ. Unmatched junction bases numbered 2, after V lost 1 base and J lost 8 bases. CDR3 residues: CASSQGDREGYTF. The CDR3 DNA sequence: TGTGCCAGCAGCCAAGGGGACAGGGAAGGCTACACCTTC.

The V and J genes are TRBV18 and TRBJ2-5; D is ambiguous. The V gene lost 0 bases and the J gene lost 0 bases, with 2 bases spanning the gap. Germline V CDR1 and CDR2: KGHSH, LQKENI. The CDR3 consists of 13 residues. For the CDR3, the DNA is TGTGCCAGCTCACCACCGAACCAAGAGACCCAGTACTTC. This gives the protein CASSPPNQETQYF.